These T cell receptor beta chains were read from a single sample in a study of cytomegalovirus exposure and HLA in healthy donors. Profiling relied on immunoSEQ multiplex PCR, and the TCRdb table lists in-frame clones only, not all of them. The repertoire consists of about 140,000 clones, with roughly 81% occurring once and the leading ten covering 1.5% to 2%. Specimen: PBMCs. The receptors derive from a female donor in good health and CMV-seronegative. Each CDR3 is given with its conserved first and last residue. A D gene is named only where the DNA matches it firmly. Not all rows give a size; the values are once, few, many and, for expanded clones, a class.

d_gene: TRBD1; len: 14; abundance: -; v_gene: TRBV30; j_gene: TRBJ1-6; CDR3nt: TGTGCCTGGAGTGCCGACAGGGGCAAATCACCCCTCCACTTT; CDR3aa: CAWSADRGKSPLHF
d_gene: TRBD1; len: 16; abundance: -; v_gene: TRBV19; j_gene: TRBJ1-1; CDR3nt: TGTGCCAGTAGTTCGTGGACAGGATCGGCGAACACTGAAGCTTTCTTT; CDR3aa: CASSSWTGSANTEAFF
d_gene: TRBD2; len: 15; abundance: -; v_gene: TRBV7-6; j_gene: TRBJ2-1; CDR3nt: TGTGCCAGCAGCTGGAACGCCGGGGGGGGGAATGAGCAGTTCTTC; CDR3aa: CASSWNAGGGNEQFF
d_gene: -; len: 15; abundance: -; v_gene: TRBV5-1; j_gene: TRBJ1-1; CDR3nt: TGCGCCAGCAGCTTACACAGGGTGACGGAGACTGAAGCTTTCTTT; CDR3aa: CASSLHRVTETEAFF
d_gene: -; len: 13; abundance: -; v_gene: TRBV11-3; j_gene: TRBJ2-7; CDR3nt: TGTGCCAGCAGCCTGACGGGCCGGGGCGAGCAGTACTTC; CDR3aa: CASSLTGRGEQYF
d_gene: TRBD2; len: 14; abundance: -; v_gene: TRBV2; j_gene: TRBJ2-1; CDR3nt: TGTGCCAGCAGCACGGGACTAGCGGAAAATGAGCAGTTCTTC; CDR3aa: CASSTGLAENEQFF
d_gene: TRBD1; len: 14; abundance: few; v_gene: TRBV7-9; j_gene: TRBJ1-1; CDR3nt: TGTGCCAGCAGCTCTGACAGGGTGAACACTGAAGCTTTCTTT; CDR3aa: CASSSDRVNTEAFF
d_gene: TRBD1; len: 15; abundance: -; v_gene: TRBV6-6; j_gene: TRBJ2-1; CDR3nt: TGTGCCAGCAGCCGAGGACAGGGGGCCGGTGGTGAGCAGTTCTTC; CDR3aa: CASSRGQGAGGEQFF
d_gene: -; len: 15; abundance: few; v_gene: TRBV6-5; j_gene: TRBJ1-1; CDR3nt: TGTGCCAGCAGTTCCACGGCAGGGGCCGGCACTGAAGCTTTCTTT; CDR3aa: CASSSTAGAGTEAFF
d_gene: TRBD1; len: 17; abundance: -; v_gene: TRBV7-9; j_gene: TRBJ1-2; CDR3nt: TGTGCCAGCAGCTTAGTAGGACAGGGGGTTTTCGGCTATGGCTACACCTTC; CDR3aa: CASSLVGQGVFGYGYTF
d_gene: -; len: 16; abundance: -; v_gene: TRBV5-8; j_gene: TRBJ2-1; CDR3nt: TGTGCCAGCAGCTTGCGACCCGGACAAAAAGGGAATGAGCAGTTCTTC; CDR3aa: CASSLRPGQKGNEQFF
d_gene: -; len: 14; abundance: few; v_gene: TRBV5-1; j_gene: TRBJ1-1; CDR3nt: TGCGCCAGCAGCGGGGCATCGCCGAACACTGAAGCTTTCTTT; CDR3aa: CASSGASPNTEAFF
d_gene: -; len: 14; abundance: -; v_gene: TRBV28; j_gene: TRBJ1-5; CDR3nt: TGTGCCAGCAGGCCACAGGGAAACAATCAGCCCCAGCATTTT; CDR3aa: CASRPQGNNQPQHF
d_gene: -; len: 14; abundance: -; v_gene: TRBV27; j_gene: TRBJ1-2; CDR3nt: TGTGCCAGCAGTTTATCGGCAGGGAACTATGGCTACACCTTC; CDR3aa: CASSLSAGNYGYTF
d_gene: -; len: 16; abundance: once; v_gene: TRBV6-5; j_gene: TRBJ1-2; CDR3nt: TGTGCCAGCAGTTTAAACTTTGGGGGACAAGGTGATGGCTACACCTTC; CDR3aa: CASSLNFGGQGDGYTF
d_gene: TRBD1; len: 16; abundance: -; v_gene: TRBV9; j_gene: TRBJ1-1; CDR3nt: TGTGCCAGCAGCGTCGCACCGGGACAGCTGAACGCTGAAGCTTTCTTT; CDR3aa: CASSVAPGQLNAEAFF